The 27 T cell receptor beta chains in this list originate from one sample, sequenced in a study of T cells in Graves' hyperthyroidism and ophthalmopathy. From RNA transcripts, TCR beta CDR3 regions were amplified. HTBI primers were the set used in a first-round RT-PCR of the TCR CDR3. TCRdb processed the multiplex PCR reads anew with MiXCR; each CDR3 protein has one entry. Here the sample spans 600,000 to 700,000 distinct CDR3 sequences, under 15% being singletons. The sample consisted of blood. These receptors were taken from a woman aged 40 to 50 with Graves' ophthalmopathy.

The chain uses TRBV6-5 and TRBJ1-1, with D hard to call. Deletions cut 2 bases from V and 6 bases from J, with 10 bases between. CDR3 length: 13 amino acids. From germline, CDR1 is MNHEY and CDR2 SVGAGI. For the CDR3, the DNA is TGTGCCAGCAGTTACACGCCCGAGGCTGAAGCTTTCTTT. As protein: CASSYTPEAEAFF.

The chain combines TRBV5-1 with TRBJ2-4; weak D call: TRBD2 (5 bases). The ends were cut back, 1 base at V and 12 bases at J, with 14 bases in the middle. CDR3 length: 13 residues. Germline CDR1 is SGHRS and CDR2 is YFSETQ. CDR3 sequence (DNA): TGCGCCAGCAGCTTGCGGACGGAGGACTCTCAGTACTTC. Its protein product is CASSLRTEDSQYF.

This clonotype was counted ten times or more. The CDR3 region has the DNA TGTGCCAGCAGCCAACGATTATCCGGTTCCTCCGCCGGGGAGCTGTTTTTT. Translating gives CASSQRLSGSSAGELFF. The V gene is TRBV7-8, the J gene TRBJ2-2; D gene ambiguous. The germline gives CDR1 SGHVS, CDR2 FQNEAQ. This CDR3 region has 17 residues. Trimming left V 5 bases short and J 6 bases short, with 22 bases between.

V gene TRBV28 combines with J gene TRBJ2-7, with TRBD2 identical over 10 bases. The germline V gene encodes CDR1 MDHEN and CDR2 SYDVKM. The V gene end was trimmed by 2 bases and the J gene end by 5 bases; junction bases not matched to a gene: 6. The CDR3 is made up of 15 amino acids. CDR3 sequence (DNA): TGTGCCAGCAGTTTAGCTAGCGGGAGTTCCAACGAGCAGTACTTC. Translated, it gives CASSLASGSSNEQYF.

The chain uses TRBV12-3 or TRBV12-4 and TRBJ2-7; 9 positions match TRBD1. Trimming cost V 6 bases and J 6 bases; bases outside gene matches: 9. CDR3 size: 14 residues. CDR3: CASRPGTGFGEQYF. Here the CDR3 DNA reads TGTGCCAGCAGGCCCGGGACAGGGTTCGGCGAGCAGTACTTC.

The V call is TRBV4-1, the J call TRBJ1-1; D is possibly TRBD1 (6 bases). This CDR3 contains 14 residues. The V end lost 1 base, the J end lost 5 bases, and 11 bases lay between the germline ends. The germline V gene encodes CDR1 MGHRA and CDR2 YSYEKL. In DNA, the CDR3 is TGCGCCAGCAGCCAAGCTGGGACACCGACTGAAGCTTTCTTT. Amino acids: CASSQAGTPTEAFF.

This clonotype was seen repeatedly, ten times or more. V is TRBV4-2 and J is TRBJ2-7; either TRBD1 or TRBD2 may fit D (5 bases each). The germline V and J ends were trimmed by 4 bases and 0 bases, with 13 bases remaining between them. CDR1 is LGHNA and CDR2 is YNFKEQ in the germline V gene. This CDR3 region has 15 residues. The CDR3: CASSRTGTGSYEQYF. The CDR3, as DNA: TGTGCCAGCAGCCGCACCGGGACGGGCTCCTACGAGCAGTACTTC.

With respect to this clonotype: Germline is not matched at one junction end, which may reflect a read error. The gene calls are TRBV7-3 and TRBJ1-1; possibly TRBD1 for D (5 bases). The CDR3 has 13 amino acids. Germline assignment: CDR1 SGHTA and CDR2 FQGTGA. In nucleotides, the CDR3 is TGTGCCAGCGGCTTTGCCCGGGGGACTGAAGCTTTCTTT. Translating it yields CASGFARGTEAFF.

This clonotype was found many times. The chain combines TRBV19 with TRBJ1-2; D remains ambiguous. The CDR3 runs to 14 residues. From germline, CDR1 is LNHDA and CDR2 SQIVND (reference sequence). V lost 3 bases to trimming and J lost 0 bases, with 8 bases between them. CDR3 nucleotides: TGTGCCAGTAGTATCGGAGCAGCTAACTATGGCTACACCTTC. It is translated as CASSIGAANYGYTF.

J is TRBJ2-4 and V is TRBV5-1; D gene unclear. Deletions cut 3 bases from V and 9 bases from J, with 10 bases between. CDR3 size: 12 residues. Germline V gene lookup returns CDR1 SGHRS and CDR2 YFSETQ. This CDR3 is CASSSPFGIQYF. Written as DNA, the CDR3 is TGCGCCAGCAGCTCCCCCTTCGGCATTCAGTACTTC.

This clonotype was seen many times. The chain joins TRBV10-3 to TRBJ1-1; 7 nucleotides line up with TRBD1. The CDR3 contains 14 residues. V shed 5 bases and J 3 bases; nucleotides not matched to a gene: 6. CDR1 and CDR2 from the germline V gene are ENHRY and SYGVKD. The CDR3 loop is CAISITDRDTEAFF. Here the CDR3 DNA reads TGTGCCATCAGTATAACCGACAGGGACACTGAAGCTTTCTTT.

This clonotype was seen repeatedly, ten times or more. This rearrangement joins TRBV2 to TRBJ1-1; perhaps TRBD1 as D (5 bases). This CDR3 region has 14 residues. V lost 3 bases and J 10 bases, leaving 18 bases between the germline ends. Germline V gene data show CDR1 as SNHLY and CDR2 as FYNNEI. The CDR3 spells CASSEGTGPTGAFF. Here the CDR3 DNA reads TGTGCCAGCAGTGAGGGAACAGGTCCGACGGGAGCTTTCTTT.

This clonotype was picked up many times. The CDR3 region is CACDGSLYEQYF. CDR3 nucleotide sequence: TGTGCCTGCGATGGTTCCCTCTACGAGCAGTACTTC. The V and J genes are TRBV30 and TRBJ2-7; D not certain. Between the trimmed V and J ends, which lost 6 bases and 3 bases, there was a span of 12 bases. The CDR3 is 12 residues long. Germline CDR1 GTSNPN, CDR2 SVGIG (reference sequence).

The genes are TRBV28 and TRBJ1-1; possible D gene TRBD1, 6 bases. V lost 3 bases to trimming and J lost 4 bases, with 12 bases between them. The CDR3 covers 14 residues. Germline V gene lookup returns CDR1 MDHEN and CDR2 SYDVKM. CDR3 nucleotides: TGTGCCAGCAGTTTCGGCAGGGGATTCACTGAAGCTTTCTTT. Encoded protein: CASSFGRGFTEAFF.

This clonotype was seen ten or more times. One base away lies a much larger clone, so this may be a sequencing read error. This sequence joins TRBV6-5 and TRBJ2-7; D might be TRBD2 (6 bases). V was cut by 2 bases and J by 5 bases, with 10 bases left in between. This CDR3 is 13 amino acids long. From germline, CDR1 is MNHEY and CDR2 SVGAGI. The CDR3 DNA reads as TGTGCCAGCAGTTACCGGAGGGCAGACGAGCAGTACTTC. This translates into CASSYRRADEQYF.

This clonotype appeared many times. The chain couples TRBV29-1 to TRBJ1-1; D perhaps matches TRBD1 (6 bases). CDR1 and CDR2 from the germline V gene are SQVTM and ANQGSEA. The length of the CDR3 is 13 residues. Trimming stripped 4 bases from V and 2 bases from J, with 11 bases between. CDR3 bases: TGCAGCGTTGTTTGGGGGCTTAACACTGAAGCTTTCTTT. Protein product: CSVVWGLNTEAFF.

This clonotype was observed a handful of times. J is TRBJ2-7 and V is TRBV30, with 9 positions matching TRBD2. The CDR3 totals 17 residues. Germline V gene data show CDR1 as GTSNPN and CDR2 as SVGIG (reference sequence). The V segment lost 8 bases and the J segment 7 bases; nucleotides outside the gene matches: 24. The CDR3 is CAGQSQPGSGRGVEQYF. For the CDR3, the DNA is TGTGCCGGACAAAGTCAACCGGGTAGCGGGAGAGGTGTTGAGCAGTACTTC.

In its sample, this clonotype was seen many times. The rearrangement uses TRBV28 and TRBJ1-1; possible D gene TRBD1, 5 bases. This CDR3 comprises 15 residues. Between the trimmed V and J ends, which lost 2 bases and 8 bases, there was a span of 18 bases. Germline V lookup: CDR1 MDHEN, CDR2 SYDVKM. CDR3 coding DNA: TGTGCCAGCAGTTTACCCTACGCCGGGACGGGGGAAGCTTTCTTT. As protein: CASSLPYAGTGEAFF. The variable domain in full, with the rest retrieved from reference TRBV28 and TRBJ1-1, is DVKVTQSSRYLVKRTGEKVFLECVQDMDHENMFWYRQDPGLGLRLIYFSYDVKMKEKGDIPEGYSVSREKKERFSLILESASTNQTSMYLCASSLPYAGTGEAFFGQGTRLTVV.

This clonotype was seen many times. The CDR3 sequence is CASSFWTSGYEQYF. CDR3 DNA: TGTGCCAGCAGCTTCTGGACTAGCGGTTACGAGCAGTACTTC. The V and J genes are TRBV7-2 and TRBJ2-7, with 10 bases matching TRBD2. Germline V gives CDR1 SGHTA, CDR2 FQGNSA. The CDR3 totals 14 residues. The V gene end was trimmed by 3 bases and the J gene end by 4 bases; junction bases not matched to a gene: 3.

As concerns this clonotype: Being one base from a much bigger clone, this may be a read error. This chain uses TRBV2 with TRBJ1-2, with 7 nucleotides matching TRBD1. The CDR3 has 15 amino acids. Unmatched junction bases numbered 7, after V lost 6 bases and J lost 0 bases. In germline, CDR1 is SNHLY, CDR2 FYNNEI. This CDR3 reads CASRENRGANYGYTF. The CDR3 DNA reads TGTGCCAGCAGAGAGAACAGGGGAGCTAACTATGGCTACACCTTC.

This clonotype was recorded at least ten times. The CDR3 coding sequence is TGCAGTGCCCTGGGGGTCCAAGAGACCCAGTACTTC. Protein sequence: CSALGVQETQYF. The chain carries TRBV20-1 and TRBJ2-5, with D perhaps being TRBD1 or TRBD2 (5 bases each). Trimming pared 6 bases from V and 1 base from J, leaving 9 bases between. The CDR3 is 12 residues long. CDR1 and CDR2 (germline): DFQATT, SNEGSKA (reference sequence).

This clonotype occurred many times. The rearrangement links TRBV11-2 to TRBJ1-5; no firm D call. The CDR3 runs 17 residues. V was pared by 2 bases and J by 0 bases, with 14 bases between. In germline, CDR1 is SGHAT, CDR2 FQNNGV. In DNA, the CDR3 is TGTGCCAGCAGCTTAAAGAGGGCACTAGATAGCAATCAGCCCCAGCATTTT. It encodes CASSLKRALDSNQPQHF. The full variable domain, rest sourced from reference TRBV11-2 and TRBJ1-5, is EAGVAQSPRYKIIEKRQSVAFWCNPISGHATLYWYQQILGQGPKLLIQFQNNGVVDDSQLPKDRFSAERLKGVDSTLKIQPAKLEDSAVYLCASSLKRALDSNQPQHFGDGTRLSIL.

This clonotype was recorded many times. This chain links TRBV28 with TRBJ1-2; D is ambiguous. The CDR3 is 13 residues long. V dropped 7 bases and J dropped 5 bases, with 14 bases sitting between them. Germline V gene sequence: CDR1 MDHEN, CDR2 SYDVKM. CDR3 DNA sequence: TGTGCCAGCACCCTGGGGAGTTCGTATGGCTACACCTTC. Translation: CASTLGSSYGYTF.

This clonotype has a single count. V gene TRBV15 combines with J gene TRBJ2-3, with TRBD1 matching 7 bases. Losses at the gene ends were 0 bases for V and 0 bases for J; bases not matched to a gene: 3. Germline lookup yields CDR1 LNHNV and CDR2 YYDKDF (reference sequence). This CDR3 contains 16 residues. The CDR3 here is CATSREPTGSTDTQYF. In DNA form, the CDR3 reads TGTGCCACCAGCAGAGAACCGACAGGGAGCACAGATACGCAGTATTTT.

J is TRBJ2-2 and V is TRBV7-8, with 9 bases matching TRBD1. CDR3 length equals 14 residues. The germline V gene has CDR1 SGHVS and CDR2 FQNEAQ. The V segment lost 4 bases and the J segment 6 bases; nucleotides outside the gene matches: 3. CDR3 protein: CASSWDRDAGELFF. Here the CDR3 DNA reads TGTGCCAGCAGCTGGGACAGGGACGCCGGGGAGCTGTTTTTT.

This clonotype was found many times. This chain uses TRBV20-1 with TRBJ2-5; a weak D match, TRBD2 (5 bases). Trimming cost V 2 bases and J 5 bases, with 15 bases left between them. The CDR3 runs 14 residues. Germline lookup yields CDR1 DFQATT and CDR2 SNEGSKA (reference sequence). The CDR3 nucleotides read TGCAGTGCTAGAAGCGGAAAAGAGATCGAGACCCAGTACTTC. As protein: CSARSGKEIETQYF.

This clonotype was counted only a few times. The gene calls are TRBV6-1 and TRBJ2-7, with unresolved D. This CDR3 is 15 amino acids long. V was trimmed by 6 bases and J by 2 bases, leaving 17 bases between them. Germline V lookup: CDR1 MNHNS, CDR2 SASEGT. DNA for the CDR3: TGTGCCAGCAGGCCGAGTCGGGCCGGCCCCTACGAGCAGTACTTC. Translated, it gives CASRPSRAGPYEQYF.